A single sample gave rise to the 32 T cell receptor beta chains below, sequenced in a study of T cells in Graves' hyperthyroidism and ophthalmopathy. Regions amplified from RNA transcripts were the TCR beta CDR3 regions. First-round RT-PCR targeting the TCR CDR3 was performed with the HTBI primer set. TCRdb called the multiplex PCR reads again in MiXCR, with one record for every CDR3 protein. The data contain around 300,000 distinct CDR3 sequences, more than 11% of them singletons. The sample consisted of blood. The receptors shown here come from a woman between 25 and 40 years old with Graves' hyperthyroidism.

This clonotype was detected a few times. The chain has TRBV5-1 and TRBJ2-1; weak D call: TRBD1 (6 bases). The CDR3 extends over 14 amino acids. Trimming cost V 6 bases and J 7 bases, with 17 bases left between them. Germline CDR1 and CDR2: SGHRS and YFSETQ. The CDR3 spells CASTSTLGGNEQFF. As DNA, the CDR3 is TGCGCCAGCACCTCAACCCTAGGGGGTAATGAGCAGTTCTTC.

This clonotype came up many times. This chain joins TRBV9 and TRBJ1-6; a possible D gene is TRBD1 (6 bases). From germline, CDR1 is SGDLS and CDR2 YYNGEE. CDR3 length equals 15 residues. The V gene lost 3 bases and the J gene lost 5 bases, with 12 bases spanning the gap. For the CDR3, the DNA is TGTGCCAGCAGCGCCCAGGGGCAGGATAATTCACCCCTCCACTTT. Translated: CASSAQGQDNSPLHF.

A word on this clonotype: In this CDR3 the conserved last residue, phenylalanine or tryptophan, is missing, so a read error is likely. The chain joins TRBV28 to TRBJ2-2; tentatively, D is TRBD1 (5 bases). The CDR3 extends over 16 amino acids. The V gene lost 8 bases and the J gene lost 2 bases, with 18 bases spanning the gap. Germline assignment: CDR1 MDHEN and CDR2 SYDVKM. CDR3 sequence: CASSPPGTGNTGELFS. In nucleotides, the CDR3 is TGTGCCAGCTCCCCGCCTGGCACAGGTAACACCGGGGAGCTGTTTTCT.

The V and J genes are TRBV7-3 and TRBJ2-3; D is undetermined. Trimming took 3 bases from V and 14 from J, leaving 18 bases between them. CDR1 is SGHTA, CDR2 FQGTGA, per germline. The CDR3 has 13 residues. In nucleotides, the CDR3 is TGTGCCAGCAGCTTGGGTAGTTCCACCCTAAGGTATTTT. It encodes CASSLGSSTLRYF.

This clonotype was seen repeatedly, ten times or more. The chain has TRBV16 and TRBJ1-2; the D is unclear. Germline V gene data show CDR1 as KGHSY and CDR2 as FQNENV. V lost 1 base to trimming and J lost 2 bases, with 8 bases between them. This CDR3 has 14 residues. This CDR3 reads CASSQYAENYGYTF. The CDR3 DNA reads TGTGCCAGCAGCCAATACGCAGAGAACTATGGCTACACCTTC.

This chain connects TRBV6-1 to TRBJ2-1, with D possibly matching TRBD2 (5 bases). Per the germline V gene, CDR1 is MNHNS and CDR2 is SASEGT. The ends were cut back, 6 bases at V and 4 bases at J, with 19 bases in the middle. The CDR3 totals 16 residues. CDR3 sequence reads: CASSPFAGQGYNEQFF. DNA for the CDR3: TGTGCCAGCAGCCCTTTTGCGGGTCAAGGTTACAATGAGCAGTTCTTC.

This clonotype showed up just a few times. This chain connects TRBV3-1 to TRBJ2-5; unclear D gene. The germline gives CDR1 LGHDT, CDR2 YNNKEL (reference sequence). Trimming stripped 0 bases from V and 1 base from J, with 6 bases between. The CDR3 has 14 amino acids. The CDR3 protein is CASSQELLQETQYF. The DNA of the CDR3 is TGTGCCAGCAGCCAAGAGCTACTCCAAGAGACCCAGTACTTC.

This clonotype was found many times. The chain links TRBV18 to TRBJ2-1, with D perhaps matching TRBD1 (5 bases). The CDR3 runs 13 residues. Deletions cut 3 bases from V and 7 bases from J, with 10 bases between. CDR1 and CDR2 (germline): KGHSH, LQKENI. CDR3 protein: CASSPFQGNEQFF. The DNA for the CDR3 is TGTGCCAGCTCACCTTTTCAGGGAAATGAGCAGTTCTTC. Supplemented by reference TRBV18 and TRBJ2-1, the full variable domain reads NAGVMQNPRHLVRRRGQEARLRCSPMKGHSHVYWYRQLPEEGLKFMVYLQKENIIDESGMPKERFSAEFPKEGPSILRIQQVVRGDSAAYFCASSPFQGNEQFFGPGTRLTVL.

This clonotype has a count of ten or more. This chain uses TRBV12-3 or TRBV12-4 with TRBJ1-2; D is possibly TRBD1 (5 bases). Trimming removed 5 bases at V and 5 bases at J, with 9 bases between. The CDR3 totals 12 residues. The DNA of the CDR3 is TGTGCCAGCAGTCAGGGACGGTATGGCTACACCTTC. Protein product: CASSQGRYGYTF.

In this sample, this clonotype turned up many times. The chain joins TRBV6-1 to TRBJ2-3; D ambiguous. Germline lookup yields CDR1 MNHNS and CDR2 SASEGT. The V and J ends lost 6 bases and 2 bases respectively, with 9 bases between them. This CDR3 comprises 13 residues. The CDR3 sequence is CASSQDLTDTQYF. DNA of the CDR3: TGTGCCAGCAGCCAGGACCTCACAGATACGCAGTATTTT.

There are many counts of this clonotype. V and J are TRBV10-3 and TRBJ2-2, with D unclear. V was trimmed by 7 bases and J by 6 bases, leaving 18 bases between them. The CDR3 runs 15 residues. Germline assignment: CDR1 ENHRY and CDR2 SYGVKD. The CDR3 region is CAIMTESTPAGELFF. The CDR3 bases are TGTGCCATCATGACGGAGTCCACTCCGGCCGGGGAGCTGTTTTTT.

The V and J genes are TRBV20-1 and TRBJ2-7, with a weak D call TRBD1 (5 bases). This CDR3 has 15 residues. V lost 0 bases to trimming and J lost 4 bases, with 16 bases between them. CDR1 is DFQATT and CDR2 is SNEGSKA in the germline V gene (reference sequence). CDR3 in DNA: TGCAGTGCTAGAGATCTTGTTTTACAGGCATACGAGCAGTACTTC. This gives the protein CSARDLVLQAYEQYF.

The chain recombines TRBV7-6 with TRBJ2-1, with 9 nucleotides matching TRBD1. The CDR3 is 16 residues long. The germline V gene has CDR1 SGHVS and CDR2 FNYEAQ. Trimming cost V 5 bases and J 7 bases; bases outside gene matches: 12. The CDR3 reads CASSPGQGAGTNEQFF. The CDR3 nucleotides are TGTGCCAGCAGCCCGGGACAGGGAGCGGGTACGAATGAGCAGTTCTTC.

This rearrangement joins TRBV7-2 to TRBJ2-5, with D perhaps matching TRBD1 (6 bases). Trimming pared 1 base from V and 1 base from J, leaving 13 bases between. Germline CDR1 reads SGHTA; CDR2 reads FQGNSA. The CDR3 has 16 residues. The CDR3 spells CASSLGAVDSQETQYF. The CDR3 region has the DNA TGTGCCAGCAGCTTAGGGGCCGTGGACAGCCAAGAGACCCAGTACTTC.

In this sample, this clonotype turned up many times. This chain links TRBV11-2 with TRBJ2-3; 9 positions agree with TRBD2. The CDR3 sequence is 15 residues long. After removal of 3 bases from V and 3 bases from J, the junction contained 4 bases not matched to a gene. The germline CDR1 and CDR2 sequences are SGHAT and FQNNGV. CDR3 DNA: TGTGCCAGCAGCTTCCGACTAGCGGTGACAGATACGCAGTATTTT. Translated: CASSFRLAVTDTQYF.

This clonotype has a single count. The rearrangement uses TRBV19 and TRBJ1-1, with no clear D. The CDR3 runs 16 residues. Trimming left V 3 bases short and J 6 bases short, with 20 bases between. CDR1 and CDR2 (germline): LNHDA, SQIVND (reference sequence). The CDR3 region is CASSMGLVALRPEAFF. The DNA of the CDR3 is TGTGCCAGTAGTATGGGGTTGGTCGCCTTGAGGCCTGAAGCTTTCTTT. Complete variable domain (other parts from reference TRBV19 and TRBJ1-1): DGGITQSPKYLFRKEGQNVTLSCEQNLNHDAMYWYRQDPGQGLRLIYYSQIVNDFQKGDIAEGYSVSREKKESFPLTVTSAQKNPTAFYLCASSMGLVALRPEAFFGQGTRLTVV.

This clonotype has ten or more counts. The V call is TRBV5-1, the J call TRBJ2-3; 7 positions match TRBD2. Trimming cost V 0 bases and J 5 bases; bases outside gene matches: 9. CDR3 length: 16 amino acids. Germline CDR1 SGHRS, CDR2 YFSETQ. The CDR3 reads CASSLASRELVDTQYF. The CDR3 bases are TGCGCCAGCAGCTTGGCCTCGCGGGAGCTGGTAGATACGCAGTATTTT.

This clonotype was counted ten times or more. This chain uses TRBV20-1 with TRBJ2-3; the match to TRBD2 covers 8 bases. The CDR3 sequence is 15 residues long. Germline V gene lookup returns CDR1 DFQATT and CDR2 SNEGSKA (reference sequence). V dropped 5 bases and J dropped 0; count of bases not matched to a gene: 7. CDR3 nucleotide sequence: TGCAGTGCTGGAGTGTCTAGCGGGAGCACAGATACGCAGTATTTT. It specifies CSAGVSSGSTDTQYF.

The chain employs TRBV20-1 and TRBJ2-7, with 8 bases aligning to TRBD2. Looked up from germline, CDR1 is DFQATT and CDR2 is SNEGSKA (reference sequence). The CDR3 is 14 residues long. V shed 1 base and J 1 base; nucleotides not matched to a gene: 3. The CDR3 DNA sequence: TGCAGTGCTAGAGGAAGACTAGCGTCCTACGAGCAGTACTTC. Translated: CSARGRLASYEQYF.

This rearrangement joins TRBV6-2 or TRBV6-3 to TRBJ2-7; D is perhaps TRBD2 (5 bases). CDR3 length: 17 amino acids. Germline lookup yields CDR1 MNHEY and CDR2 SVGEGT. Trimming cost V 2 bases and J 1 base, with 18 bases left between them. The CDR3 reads CASSYRRGEITSYEQYF. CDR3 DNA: TGTGCCAGCAGTTACCGGCGTGGGGAGATCACTTCCTACGAGCAGTACTTC.

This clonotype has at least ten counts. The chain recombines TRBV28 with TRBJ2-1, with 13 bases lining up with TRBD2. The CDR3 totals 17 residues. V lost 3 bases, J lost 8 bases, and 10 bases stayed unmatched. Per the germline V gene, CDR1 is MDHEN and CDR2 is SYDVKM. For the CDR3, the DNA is TGTGCCAGCAGTTTCGTGACTAGCGGGAGGAGGGGTGATGAGCAGTTCTTC. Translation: CASSFVTSGRRGDEQFF.

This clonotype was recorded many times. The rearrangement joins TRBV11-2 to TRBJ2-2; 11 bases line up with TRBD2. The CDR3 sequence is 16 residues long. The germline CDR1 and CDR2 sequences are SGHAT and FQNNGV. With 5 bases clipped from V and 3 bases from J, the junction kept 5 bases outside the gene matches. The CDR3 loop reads CASSTTGLADTGELFF. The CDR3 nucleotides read TGTGCCAGCAGCACAACGGGACTAGCGGACACCGGGGAGCTGTTTTTT. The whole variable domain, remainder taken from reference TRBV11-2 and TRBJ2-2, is EAGVAQSPRYKIIEKRQSVAFWCNPISGHATLYWYQQILGQGPKLLIQFQNNGVVDDSQLPKDRFSAERLKGVDSTLKIQPAKLEDSAVYLCASSTTGLADTGELFFGEGSRLTVL.

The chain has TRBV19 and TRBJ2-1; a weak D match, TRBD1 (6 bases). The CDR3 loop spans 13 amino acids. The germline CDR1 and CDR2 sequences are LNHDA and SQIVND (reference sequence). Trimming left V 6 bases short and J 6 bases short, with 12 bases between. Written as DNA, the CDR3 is TGTGCCAGTAGAAACAGGACAGTCAATGAGCAGTTCTTC. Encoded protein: CASRNRTVNEQFF.

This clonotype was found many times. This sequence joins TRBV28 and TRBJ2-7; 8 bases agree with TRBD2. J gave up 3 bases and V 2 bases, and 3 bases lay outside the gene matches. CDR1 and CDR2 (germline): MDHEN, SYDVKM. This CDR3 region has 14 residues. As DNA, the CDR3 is TGTGCCAGCAGTTTACCCAGCGGGGGCTACGAGCAGTACTTC. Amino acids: CASSLPSGGYEQYF.

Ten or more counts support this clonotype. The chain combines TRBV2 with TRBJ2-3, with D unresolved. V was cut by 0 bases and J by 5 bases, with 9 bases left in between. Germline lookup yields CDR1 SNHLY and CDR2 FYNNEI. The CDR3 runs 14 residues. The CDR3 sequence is CASSEAAFRDTQYF. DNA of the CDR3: TGTGCCAGCAGTGAAGCGGCCTTCCGAGATACGCAGTATTTT.

CDR3 coding DNA: TGTGCCAGTAGAGACAGGGGGCTAAACACCGGGGAGCTGTTTTTT. Translation gives CASRDRGLNTGELFF. J is TRBJ2-2 and V is TRBV19; 10 positions match TRBD1. Germline V gene data show CDR1 as LNHDA and CDR2 as SQIVND (reference sequence). The CDR3 consists of 15 residues. The ends lost 6 bases at V and 2 bases at J; junction bases unmatched: 3.

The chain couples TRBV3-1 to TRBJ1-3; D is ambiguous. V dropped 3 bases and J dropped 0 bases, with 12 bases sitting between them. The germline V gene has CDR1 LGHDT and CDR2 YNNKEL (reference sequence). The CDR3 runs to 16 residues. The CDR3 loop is CASSQAGVPSGNTIYF. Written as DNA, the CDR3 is TGTGCCAGCAGCCAGGCCGGGGTCCCCTCTGGAAACACCATATATTTT. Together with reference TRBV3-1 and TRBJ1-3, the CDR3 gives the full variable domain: DTAVSQTPKYLVTQMGNDKSIKCEQNLGHDTMYWYKQDSKKFLKIMFSYNNKELIINETVPNRFSPKSPDKAHLNLHINSLELGDSAVYFCASSQAGVPSGNTIYFGEGSWLTVV.

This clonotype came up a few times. The CDR3 loop reads CASSLNGRNIQYF. The CDR3 DNA reads as TGTGCCAGCAGCCTAAACGGGAGGAACATTCAGTACTTC. The rearrangement uses TRBV12-3 or TRBV12-4 and TRBJ2-4; the match to TRBD2 covers 7 bases. The length of the CDR3 is 13 residues. The J segment lost 7 bases and the V segment lost 6 bases, leaving 6 bases of the junction unmatched.

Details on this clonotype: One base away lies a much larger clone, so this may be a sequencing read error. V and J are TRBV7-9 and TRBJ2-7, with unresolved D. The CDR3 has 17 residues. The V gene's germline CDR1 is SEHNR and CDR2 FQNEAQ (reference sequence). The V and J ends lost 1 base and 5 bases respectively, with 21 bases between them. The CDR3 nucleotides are TGTGCCAGCAGCTTAGGGTTCTTGACGAGTGGGTCCCACGAGCAGTACTTC. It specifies CASSLGFLTSGSHEQYF. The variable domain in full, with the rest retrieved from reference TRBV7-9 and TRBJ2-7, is DTGVSQNPRHKITKRGQNVTFRCDPISEHNRLYWYRQTLGQGPEFLTYFQNEAQLEKSRLLSDRFSAERPKGSFSTLEIQRTEQGDSAMYLCASSLGFLTSGSHEQYFGPGTRLTVT.

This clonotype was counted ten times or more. CDR3 protein: CSAMTDSTDTQYF. CDR3 sequence (DNA): TGCAGTGCAATGACAGACTCCACAGATACGCAGTATTTT. J is TRBJ2-3 and V is TRBV20-1, with D perhaps matching TRBD1 (5 bases). The CDR3 has 13 residues. In germline, CDR1 is DFQATT, CDR2 SNEGSKA (reference sequence). The germline V and J ends were trimmed by 6 bases and 2 bases, with 12 bases remaining between them.

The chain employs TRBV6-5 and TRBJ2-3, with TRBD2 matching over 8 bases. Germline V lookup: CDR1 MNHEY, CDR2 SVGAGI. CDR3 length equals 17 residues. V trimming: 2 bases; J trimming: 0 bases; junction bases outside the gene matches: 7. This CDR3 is CASSYGTSTTSTDTQYF. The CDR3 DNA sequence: TGTGCCAGCAGTTACGGGACTAGTACCACTAGCACAGATACGCAGTATTTT.

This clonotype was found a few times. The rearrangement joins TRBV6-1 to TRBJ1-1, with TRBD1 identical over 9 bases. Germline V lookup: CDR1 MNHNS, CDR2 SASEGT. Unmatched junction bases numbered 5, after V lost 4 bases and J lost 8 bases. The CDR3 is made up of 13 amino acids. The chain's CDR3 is CASSVDRGNEAFF. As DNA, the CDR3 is TGTGCCAGCAGTGTCGACAGGGGGAACGAAGCTTTCTTT.